The 23 T cell receptor beta chains below all came from one sample that was sequenced in a study of cytomegalovirus exposure and HLA in healthy donors. The PCR employed 60 Vbeta primers together with 13 Jbeta primers. Sequenced by immunoSEQ multiplex PCR; TCRdb stores in-frame clones only, minus some. The table has about 160,000 clones, 85% seen once. The sample comprised PBMCs. The receptors were sampled from a boy aged 2-15 years in good health and CMV-seronegative.

This clone was recorded a few times. The V and J genes are TRBV15 and TRBJ2-1, with TRBD1 matching 7 bases. The J segment lost 4 bases and the V segment lost 6 bases, leaving 6 bases of the junction unmatched. CDR1 is LNHNV and CDR2 is YYDKDF in the germline V gene (reference sequence). The CDR3 runs to 14 residues. CDR3: CATSQQGRYNEQFF. In DNA, the CDR3 is TGTGCCACCAGTCAACAGGGGCGGTACAATGAGCAGTTCTTC.

J is TRBJ1-5 and V is TRBV28; 9 bases line up with TRBD1. V lost 3 bases and J lost 1; bases outside the gene matches: 7. The CDR3 runs to 17 residues. Per the germline V gene, CDR1 is MDHEN and CDR2 is SYDVKM. The CDR3 DNA reads as TGTGCCAGCAGTTTTTGGAGGGGGACAGGGAGCAATCAGCCCCAGCATTTT. It is translated as CASSFWRGTGSNQPQHF.

V gene TRBV30 combines with J gene TRBJ2-7, with TRBD2 matching over 10 bases. Trimming cost V 3 bases and J 2 bases; bases outside gene matches: 7. This CDR3 has 15 amino acids. Per the germline V gene, CDR1 is GTSNPN and CDR2 is SVGIG (reference sequence). The CDR3 protein is CAWSPGTSAPYEQYF. CDR3 sequence (DNA): TGTGCCTGGAGCCCCGGGACTAGCGCACCCTACGAGCAGTACTTC.

J is TRBJ1-1 and V is TRBV9; a weak D match, TRBD1 (5 bases). Trimming cost V 0 bases and J 0 bases, with 9 bases left between them. The CDR3 runs 15 residues. Germline V gene sequence: CDR1 SGDLS, CDR2 YYNGEE. DNA of the CDR3: TGTGCCAGCAGCGTAGAGGGGCAGGTGAACACTGAAGCTTTCTTT. Protein: CASSVEGQVNTEAFF.

This clone was seen a few times. The chain joins TRBV28 to TRBJ2-2, with 7 nucleotides matching TRBD1. J lost 1 base, V lost 4 bases, and 6 bases had no gene match. Looked up from germline, CDR1 is MDHEN and CDR2 is SYDVKM. There are 16 residues in the CDR3. CDR3: CASSSDRWGNTGELFF. CDR3 bases: TGTGCCAGCAGTTCGGACAGGTGGGGGAACACCGGGGAGCTGTTTTTT.

V gene TRBV10-3 combines with J gene TRBJ2-7; 7 bases match TRBD1. The CDR3 loop spans 16 amino acids. Germline V gene data show CDR1 as ENHRY and CDR2 as SYGVKD. J lost 2 bases, V lost 3 bases, and 10 bases had no gene match. CDR3 protein: CAISDDRVRVTYEQYF. The CDR3 DNA reads as TGTGCCATCAGTGACGACAGGGTCAGGGTGACCTACGAGCAGTACTTC.

This clone was counted a single time. The V call is TRBV2, the J call TRBJ1-4; possible D gene TRBD1, 6 bases. The CDR3 is 14 amino acids. V gave up 4 bases and J gave up 3 bases, with 9 bases separating them. Germline lookup yields CDR1 SNHLY and CDR2 FYNNEI. As DNA, the CDR3 is TGTGCCAGCAGTGCGGACAGAGCTAATGAAAAACTGTTTTTT. It translates to CASSADRANEKLFF.

This clone was observed a handful of times. The chain has TRBV10-2 and TRBJ2-1; 9 bases are a match to TRBD2. CDR3 length equals 15 residues. Germline CDR1 is WSHSY and CDR2 is SAAADI. Trimming at V came to 6 bases and at J to 3 bases, leaving 6 bases not matched to a gene. CDR3: CASRELTSGYNEQFF. The CDR3 nucleotides are TGCGCCAGCAGGGAACTGACTAGCGGCTACAATGAGCAGTTCTTC.

Here the CDR3 DNA reads TGCGCCAGCAGCCAAGAGGGCCGGGGGGACTATAGCAATCAGCCCCAGCATTTT. This translates into CASSQEGRGDYSNQPQHF. The chain joins TRBV4-1 to TRBJ1-5; D is perhaps TRBD1 (5 bases). The length of the CDR3 is 18 residues. From germline, CDR1 is MGHRA and CDR2 YSYEKL. With 0 bases removed from V and 0 bases from J, the gap between germline ends came to 15 bases.

This chain links TRBV9 with TRBJ1-1; D may be TRBD1 (5 bases). Per germline, CDR1 SGDLS and CDR2 YYNGEE. The CDR3 is 15 amino acids. V lost 0 bases to trimming and J lost 4 bases, with 13 bases between them. The CDR3 region has the DNA TGTGCCAGCAGCGTAGTAGGCGGGGGAACCACTGAAGCTTTCTTT. This sequence encodes CASSVVGGGTTEAFF.

J is TRBJ2-5 and V is TRBV10-1, with TRBD1 as a possible D gene (5 bases). The CDR3 is 16 amino acids. V lost 8 bases and J 1 base, leaving 20 bases between the germline ends. CDR1 and CDR2 (germline): WNHNN, SYGVQD (reference sequence). CDR3 in DNA: TGCGCCAGCCCCCTGAGAAACAGGCCATTCCAAGAGACCCAGTACTTC. Its translation is CASPLRNRPFQETQYF.

This clone was seen a single time. This chain links TRBV7-9 with TRBJ2-1, with 12 bases identical to TRBD1. The ends lost 5 bases at V and 7 bases at J; junction bases unmatched: 9. The CDR3 sequence is 16 residues long. Germline assignment: CDR1 SEHNR and CDR2 FQNEAQ (reference sequence). For the CDR3, the DNA is TGTGCCAGCAGCCCCGGGGGACAGGGGGCGAGAAATGAGCAGTTCTTC. It is translated as CASSPGGQGARNEQFF.

This chain joins TRBV11-2 and TRBJ2-3; 12 nucleotides align to TRBD1. The V gene's germline CDR1 is SGHAT and CDR2 FQNNGV. V dropped 1 base and J dropped 4; count of bases not matched to a gene: 3. The CDR3 totals 16 residues. The CDR3: CASSLAGTGGADTQYF. CDR3 DNA sequence: TGTGCCAGCAGCTTAGCCGGGACAGGGGGCGCAGATACGCAGTATTTT.

The genes are TRBV5-1 and TRBJ2-1; the match to TRBD1 covers 9 bases. Germline V gene data show CDR1 as SGHRS and CDR2 as YFSETQ. This CDR3 comprises 15 residues. The J segment lost 4 bases and the V segment lost 4 bases, leaving 6 bases of the junction unmatched. The CDR3 bases are TGCGCCAGCAGCCCGGGACAGGGAATATACAATGAGCAGTTCTTC. Its protein product is CASSPGQGIYNEQFF.

V gene TRBV18 combines with J gene TRBJ1-6; no reliable D call. This CDR3 spans 13 amino acids. Looked up from germline, CDR1 is KGHSH and CDR2 is LQKENI. V lost 6 bases and J lost 10, with 13 bases in between. CDR3 residues: CASSPVGISPLHF. CDR3 DNA sequence: TGTGCCAGCTCCCCAGTGGGCATCTCACCCCTCCACTTT.

Worth noting for this clone: The junction and the germline gene differ at one end; a read error may be behind it. This chain connects TRBV7-9 to TRBJ2-7; TRBD2 is a possible D gene (5 bases). CDR3 length: 13 residues. The germline V gene has CDR1 SEHNR and CDR2 FQNEAQ (reference sequence). This chain's CDR3 is CSSSLHDYYEQYF. The CDR3 DNA follows: TGTTCCAGCAGCTTACACGACTACTACGAGCAGTACTTC.

V and J are TRBV28 and TRBJ1-2, with unresolved D. CDR3 length: 10 residues. Trimming left V 10 bases short and J 6 bases short, with 9 bases between. CDR1 and CDR2 (germline): MDHEN, SYDVKM. The CDR3 DNA sequence: TGTGCCACCTGGTCTAATGGCTACACCTTC. Its translation is CATWSNGYTF.

CDR3 sequence (DNA): TGTGCCAGTAGTATGACAGGTCTGTCCTACGAGCAGTACTTC. Translated, it gives CASSMTGLSYEQYF. The chain carries TRBV19 and TRBJ2-7; maybe TRBD1 (6 bases). V was cut by 3 bases and J by 1 base, with 10 bases left in between. The CDR3 loop spans 14 amino acids. The germline gives CDR1 LNHDA, CDR2 SQIVND (reference sequence).

The chain joins TRBV5-5 to TRBJ1-5; D call uncertain. Germline CDR1 and CDR2: SGHKS and YYEKEE (reference sequence). The CDR3 consists of 14 residues. V lost 0 bases to trimming and J lost 0 bases, with 4 bases between them. CDR3: CASSLVYSNQPQHF. In DNA form, the CDR3 reads TGTGCCAGCAGCTTGGTCTATAGCAATCAGCCCCAGCATTTT.

The chain combines TRBV7-6 with TRBJ2-5; no clear D. The CDR3 is 14 residues long. The germline CDR1 and CDR2 sequences are SGHVS and FNYEAQ. With 0 bases removed from V and 1 base from J, the gap between germline ends came to 6 bases. For the CDR3, the DNA is TGTGCCAGCAGCTTAGCTGGCAGCCAAGAGACCCAGTACTTC. It is translated as CASSLAGSQETQYF. Variable domain in full (rest from reference TRBV7-6 and TRBJ2-5): GAGVSQSPRYKVTKRGQDVALRCDPISGHVSLYWYRQALGQGPEFLTYFNYEAQQDKSGLPNDRFSAERPEGSISTLTIQRTEQRDSAMYRCASSLAGSQETQYFGPGTRLLVL.

This clone has more than one count but fewer than ten. This sequence joins TRBV30 and TRBJ2-7; D may be TRBD1 (5 bases). CDR3 length: 12 amino acids. V lost 3 bases and J 4 bases, leaving 10 bases between the germline ends. Looked up from germline, CDR1 is GTSNPN and CDR2 is SVGIG (reference sequence). CDR3 protein: CAWSAGIYEQYF. The CDR3 DNA sequence: TGTGCCTGGAGCGCAGGGATTTACGAGCAGTACTTC.

CDR3 sequence reads: CASSLRRNRGRTEAFF. DNA of the CDR3: TGCGCCAGCAGCTTGCGACGGAACAGGGGGCGTACTGAAGCTTTCTTT. V usage is TRBV5-1 and J usage is TRBJ1-1; 9 nucleotides align to TRBD1. Germline CDR1 is SGHRS and CDR2 is YFSETQ. The CDR3 contains 16 residues. J lost 5 bases, V lost 1 base, and 9 bases had no gene match.

The chain is built from TRBV28 and TRBJ1-4; 12 bases are shared with TRBD1. V trimming: 8 bases; J trimming: 8 bases; junction bases outside the gene matches: 12. CDR3 size: 16 residues. Germline V lookup: CDR1 MDHEN, CDR2 SYDVKM. CDR3 DNA: TGTGCCAGCGGCAATTCGGGACAGGGGGCGGGCGAAAAACTGTTTTTT. Translated: CASGNSGQGAGEKLFF.